One T cell receptor (beta chain) is described in this entry. Its antigen is unidentified. The data derive from a study of T cell responses to AZD1222 COVID-19 vaccine. At the level of the study: Second doses at about 4 or about 12 weeks were pooled. Notes on the study in general: In a largely white British group with more females than males, clonal diversity was possibly underestimated. Among AZD1222 vaccinees, only 5 to 7 were seropositive at baseline.

TCRdb's table, derived via immunoSEQ multiplex PCR, lists solely in-frame clones and lacks some. This sample has some 99,000 clones, with around 90% found just once. The germline V gene has CDR1 SGHRS and CDR2 YFSETQ. V was shortened by 5 bases and J by 2 bases, with 15 bases between the two germline ends. This CDR3 spans 15 amino acids. Sequenced here: peripheral blood, sampled on day 0 of AZD1222 vaccination. The V call is TRBV5-1, the J call TRBJ2-3; tentative D call: TRBD2 (5 bases). This TCR was sampled from an adult in good health. The CDR3: CASRPSLENTDTQYF. The CDR3 nucleotides are TGCGCCAGCAGACCATCACTAGAAAACACAGATACGCAGTATTTT.